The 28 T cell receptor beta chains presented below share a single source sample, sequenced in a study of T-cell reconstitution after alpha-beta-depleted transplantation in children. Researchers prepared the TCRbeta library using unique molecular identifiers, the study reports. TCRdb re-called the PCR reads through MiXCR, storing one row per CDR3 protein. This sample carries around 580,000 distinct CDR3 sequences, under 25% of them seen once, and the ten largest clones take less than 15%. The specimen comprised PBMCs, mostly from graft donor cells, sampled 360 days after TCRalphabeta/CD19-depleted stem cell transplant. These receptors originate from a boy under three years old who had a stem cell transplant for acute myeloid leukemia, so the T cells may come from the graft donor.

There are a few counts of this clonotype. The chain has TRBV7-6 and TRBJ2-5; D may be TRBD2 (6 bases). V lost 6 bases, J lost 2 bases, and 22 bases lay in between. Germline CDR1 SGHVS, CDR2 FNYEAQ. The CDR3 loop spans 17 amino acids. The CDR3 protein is CASRSGLSGGKQETQYF. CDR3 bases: TGTGCCAGCAGGAGCGGGTTGTCGGGTGGTAAACAAGAGACCCAGTACTTC.

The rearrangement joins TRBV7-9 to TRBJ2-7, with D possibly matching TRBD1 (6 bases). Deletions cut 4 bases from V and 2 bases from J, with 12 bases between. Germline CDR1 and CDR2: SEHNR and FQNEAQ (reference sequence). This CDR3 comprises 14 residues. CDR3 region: CASSSRDTPYEQYF. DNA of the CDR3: TGTGCCAGCAGCTCCCGGGACACGCCCTACGAGCAGTACTTC.

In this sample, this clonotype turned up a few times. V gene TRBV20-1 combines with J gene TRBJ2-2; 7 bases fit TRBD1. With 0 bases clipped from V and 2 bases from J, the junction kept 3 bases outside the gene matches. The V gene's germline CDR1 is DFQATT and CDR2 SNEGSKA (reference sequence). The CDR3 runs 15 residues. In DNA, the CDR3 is TGCAGTGCTAGAGATAGGGGGCTAAACACCGGGGAGCTGTTTTTT. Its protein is CSARDRGLNTGELFF.

CDR3 region: CASSVGTDSNQPQHF. CDR3 DNA: TGCGCCAGCAGCGTCGGGACAGATAGCAATCAGCCCCAGCATTTT. This chain links TRBV4-3 with TRBJ1-5; TRBD1 matches 7 bases. CDR1 and CDR2 from the germline V gene are LGHNA and YSLEER. The length of the CDR3 is 15 residues. Germline trimming cut 5 bases from V and 0 bases from J; bases unmatched to any gene: 4.

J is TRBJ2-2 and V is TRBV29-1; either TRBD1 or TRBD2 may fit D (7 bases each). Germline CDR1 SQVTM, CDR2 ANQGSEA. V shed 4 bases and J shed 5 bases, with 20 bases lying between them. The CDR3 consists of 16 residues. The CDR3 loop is CSVAGGDRTPTGELFF. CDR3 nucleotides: TGCAGCGTTGCTGGGGGGGACAGAACCCCAACCGGGGAGCTGTTTTTT.

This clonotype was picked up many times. The CDR3 bases are TGTGCCAGCAGCTCCCGACTAGTGACGAGCACAGATACGCAGTATTTT. Protein: CASSSRLVTSTDTQYF. The V and J genes are TRBV11-2 and TRBJ2-3, with D maybe TRBD2 (6 bases). The CDR3 has 16 amino acids. The germline V gene has CDR1 SGHAT and CDR2 FQNNGV. With 4 bases removed from V and 0 bases from J, the gap between germline ends came to 14 bases.

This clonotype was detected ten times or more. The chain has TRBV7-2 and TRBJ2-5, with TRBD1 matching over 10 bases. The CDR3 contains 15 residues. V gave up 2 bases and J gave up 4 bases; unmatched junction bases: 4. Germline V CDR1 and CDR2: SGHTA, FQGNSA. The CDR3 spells CASSLWTGGRETQYF. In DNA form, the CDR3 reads TGTGCCAGCAGCTTATGGACAGGGGGAAGAGAGACCCAGTACTTC.

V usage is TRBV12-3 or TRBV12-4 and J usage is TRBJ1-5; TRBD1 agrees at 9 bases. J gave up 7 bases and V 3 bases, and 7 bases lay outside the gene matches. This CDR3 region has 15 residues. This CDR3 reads CASSFRTGEKQPQHF. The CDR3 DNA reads TGTGCCAGCAGTTTTAGGACAGGGGAGAAACAGCCCCAGCATTTT.

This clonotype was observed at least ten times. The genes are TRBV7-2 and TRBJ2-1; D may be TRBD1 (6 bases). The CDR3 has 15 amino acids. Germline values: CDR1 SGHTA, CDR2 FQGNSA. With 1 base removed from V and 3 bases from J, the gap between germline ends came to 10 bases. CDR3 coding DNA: TGTGCCAGCAGCTTAGACCCAGGGGACTACAATGAGCAGTTCTTC. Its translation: CASSLDPGDYNEQFF.

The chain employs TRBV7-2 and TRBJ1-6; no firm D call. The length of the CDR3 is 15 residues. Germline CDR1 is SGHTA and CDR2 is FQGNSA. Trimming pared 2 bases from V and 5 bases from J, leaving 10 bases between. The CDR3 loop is CASSLTPRNNSPLHF. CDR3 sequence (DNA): TGTGCCAGCAGCTTAACTCCGCGAAATAATTCACCCCTCCACTTT.

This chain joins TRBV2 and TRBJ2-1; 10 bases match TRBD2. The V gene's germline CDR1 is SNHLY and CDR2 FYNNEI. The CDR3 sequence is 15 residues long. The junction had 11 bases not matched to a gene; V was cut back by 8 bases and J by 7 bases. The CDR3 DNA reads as TGTGCCAGCTATCCAGCGGGGGGGCCGCGGAATGAGCAGTTCTTC. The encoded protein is CASYPAGGPRNEQFF.

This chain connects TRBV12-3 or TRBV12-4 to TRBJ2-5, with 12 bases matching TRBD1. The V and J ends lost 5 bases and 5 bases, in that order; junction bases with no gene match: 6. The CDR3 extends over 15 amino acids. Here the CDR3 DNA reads TGTGCCAGCAGTAAGGGACAGGGGGCTTGGGAGACCCAGTACTTC. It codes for CASSKGQGAWETQYF.

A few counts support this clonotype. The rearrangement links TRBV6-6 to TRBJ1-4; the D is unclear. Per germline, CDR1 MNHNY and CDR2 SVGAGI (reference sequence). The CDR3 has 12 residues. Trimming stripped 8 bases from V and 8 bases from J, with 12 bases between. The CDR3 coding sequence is TGTGCCAGCTGCAGAGTTGCCGAAAAACTGTTTTTT. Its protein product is CASCRVAEKLFF.

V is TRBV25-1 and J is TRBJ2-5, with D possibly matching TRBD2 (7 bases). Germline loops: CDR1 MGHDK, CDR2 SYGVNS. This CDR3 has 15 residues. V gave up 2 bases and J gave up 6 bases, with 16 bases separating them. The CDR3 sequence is CASSEGGGRAKTQYF. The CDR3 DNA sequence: TGTGCCAGCAGTGAAGGGGGGGGGCGGGCGAAGACCCAGTACTTC.

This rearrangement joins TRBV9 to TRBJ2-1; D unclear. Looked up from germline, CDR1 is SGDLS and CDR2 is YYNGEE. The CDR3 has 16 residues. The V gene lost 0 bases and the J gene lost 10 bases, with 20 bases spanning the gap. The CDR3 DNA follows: TGTGCCAGCAGCGTAGAATCTCTTGGGGTTCGACACGAGCAGTTCTTC. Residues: CASSVESLGVRHEQFF.

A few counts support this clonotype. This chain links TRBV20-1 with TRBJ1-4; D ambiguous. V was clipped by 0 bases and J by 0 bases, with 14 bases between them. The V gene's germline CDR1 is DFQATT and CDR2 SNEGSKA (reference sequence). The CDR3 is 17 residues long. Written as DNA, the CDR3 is TGCAGTGCTAGAGATCAAACCGGGATTGCAACTAATGAAAAACTGTTTTTT. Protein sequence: CSARDQTGIATNEKLFF.

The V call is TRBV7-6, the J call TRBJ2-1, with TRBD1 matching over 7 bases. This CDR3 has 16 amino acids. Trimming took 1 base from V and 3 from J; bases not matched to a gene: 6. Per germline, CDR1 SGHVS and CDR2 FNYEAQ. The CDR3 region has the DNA TGTGCCAGCAGCTTAGACTGGGACAGTCTCTACAATGAGCAGTTCTTC. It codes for CASSLDWDSLYNEQFF.

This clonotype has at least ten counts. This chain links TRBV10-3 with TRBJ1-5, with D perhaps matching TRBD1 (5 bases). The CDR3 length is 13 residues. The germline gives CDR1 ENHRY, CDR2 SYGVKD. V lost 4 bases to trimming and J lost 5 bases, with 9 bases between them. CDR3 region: CAISGRVDQPQHF. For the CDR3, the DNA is TGTGCCATCAGTGGCAGGGTGGATCAGCCCCAGCATTTT.

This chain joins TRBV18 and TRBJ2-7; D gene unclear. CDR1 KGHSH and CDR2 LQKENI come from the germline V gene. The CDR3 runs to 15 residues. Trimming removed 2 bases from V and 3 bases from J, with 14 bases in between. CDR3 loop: CASSPGTWKIYEQYV. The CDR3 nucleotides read TGTGCCAGCTCACCAGGTACCTGGAAGATCTACGAGCAGTACGTC.

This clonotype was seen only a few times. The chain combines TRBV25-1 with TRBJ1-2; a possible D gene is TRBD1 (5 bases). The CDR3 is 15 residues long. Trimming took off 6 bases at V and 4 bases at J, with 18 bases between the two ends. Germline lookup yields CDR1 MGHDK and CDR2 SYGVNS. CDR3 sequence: CASSTTGGSVYGYTF. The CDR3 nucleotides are TGTGCCAGCAGCACTACAGGAGGGAGCGTCTATGGCTACACCTTC.

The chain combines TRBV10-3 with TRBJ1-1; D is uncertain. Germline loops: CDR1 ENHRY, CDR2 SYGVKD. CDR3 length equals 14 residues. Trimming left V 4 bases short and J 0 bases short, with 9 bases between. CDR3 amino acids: CAISVEVVNTEAFF. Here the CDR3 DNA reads TGTGCCATCAGTGTAGAAGTGGTGAACACTGAAGCTTTCTTT.

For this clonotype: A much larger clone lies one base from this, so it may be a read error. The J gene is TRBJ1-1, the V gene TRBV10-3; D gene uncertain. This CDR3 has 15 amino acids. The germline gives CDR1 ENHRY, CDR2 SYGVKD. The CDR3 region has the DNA TGTGCCATCAGCCCCTCCAGTCAACCGAACACTGAAGTTTTCTTT. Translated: CAISPSSQPNTEVFF.

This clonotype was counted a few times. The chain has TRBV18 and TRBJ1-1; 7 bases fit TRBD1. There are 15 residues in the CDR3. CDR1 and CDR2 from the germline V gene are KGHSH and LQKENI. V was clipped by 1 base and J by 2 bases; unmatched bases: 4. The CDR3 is CASSPQGTANTEAFF. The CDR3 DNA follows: TGTGCCAGCTCACCACAAGGGACAGCTAACACTGAAGCTTTCTTT.

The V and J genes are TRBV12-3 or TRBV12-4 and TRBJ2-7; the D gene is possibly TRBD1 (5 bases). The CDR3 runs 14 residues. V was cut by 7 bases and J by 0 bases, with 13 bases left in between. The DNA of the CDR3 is TGTGCCAGCACTCGGGCAGGGTCCTCCTACGAGCAGTACTTC. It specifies CASTRAGSSYEQYF.

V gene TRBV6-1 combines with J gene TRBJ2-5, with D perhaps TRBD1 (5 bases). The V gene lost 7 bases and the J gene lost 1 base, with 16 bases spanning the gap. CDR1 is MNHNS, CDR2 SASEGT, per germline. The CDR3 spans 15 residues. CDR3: CASTSLGLPQETQYF. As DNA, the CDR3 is TGTGCCAGCACCTCGCTGGGGCTACCCCAAGAGACCCAGTACTTC.

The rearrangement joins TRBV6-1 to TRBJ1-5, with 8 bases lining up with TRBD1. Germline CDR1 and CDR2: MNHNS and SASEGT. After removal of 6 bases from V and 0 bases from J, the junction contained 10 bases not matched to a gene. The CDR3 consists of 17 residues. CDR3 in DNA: TGTGCCAGCAGACCCGGACAGGGCGGGAATAGCAATCAGCCCCAGCATTTT. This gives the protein CASRPGQGGNSNQPQHF.

In DNA, the CDR3 is TGTGCCAGCAGCTTATGGCCGACAGAGAACACTGAAGCTTTCTTT. Amino acids: CASSLWPTENTEAFF. The J gene is TRBJ1-1, the V gene TRBV7-6; D is possibly TRBD1 (5 bases). Per the germline V gene, CDR1 is SGHVS and CDR2 is FNYEAQ. The ends were cut back, 2 bases at V and 1 base at J, with 11 bases in the middle. This CDR3 is 15 amino acids long.

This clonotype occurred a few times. CDR3 protein: CSVETGASNYGYTF. The CDR3 coding sequence is TGCAGCGTTGAGACAGGGGCCAGTAACTATGGCTACACCTTC. The chain couples TRBV29-1 to TRBJ1-2; TRBD1 agrees at 8 bases. J gave up 1 base and V 3 bases, and 4 bases lay outside the gene matches. The CDR3 is 14 residues long. Per germline, CDR1 SQVTM and CDR2 ANQGSEA.